This TCR beta chain was retrieved from a study of T cell responses to AZD1222 COVID-19 vaccine. Assay used: immunoSEQ multiplex PCR; TCRdb lists only in-frame clones, some missing. The sample carries about 140,000 clones, 90% recorded once. Study-level points and caveats: Compared with day 0, the breadth and depth of the Spike-specific TCR repertoire rose significantly after two doses of AZD1222. Among spike-specific TCRs, nearly half reportedly target unmutated variant regions.

For this clone: What it binds is unknown.

The CDR3 totals 14 residues. Per germline, CDR1 SGHNT and CDR2 YENEEA. V shed 1 base and J shed 5 bases, with 9 bases lying between them. The gene calls are TRBV11-3 and TRBJ2-1; weak D call: TRBD2 (5 bases). The sequence was collected from an adult in good health. Sequencing was performed on peripheral blood, taken on day 0 of AZD1222 vaccination. CDR3 sequence (DNA): TGTGCCAGCAGCTTAGGCCGGGGAAACAATGAGCAGTTCTTC. Translation gives CASSLGRGNNEQFF.